This T cell receptor beta chain was observed in a study of shared clonotypes between healthy human individuals. Study-level information: There were three CD4 naive, three CD4 memory, two CD8 naive and one CD8 memory plates per donor. Study results and limitations: Sampling used blood alone; tissue repertoires probably differ. A handful of donors held about 5% of naive CD4 clonotypes in common. Clonotypes shared by all four donors outscored non-shared clonotypes in generation probability.

Selected positively for CCR7 and CD45RO-negative, naive CD8 cells excluded terminally differentiated effector memory CD45RA+ cells. The CDR3 loop spans 13 amino acids. CDR1 is SQVTM, CDR2 ANQGSEA, per germline. V was clipped by 4 bases and J by 2 bases, with 12 bases between them. The sample holds a few counts of this clone. What it recognizes is unknown. TCRdb's table, derived via immunoSEQ multiplex PCR, lists solely in-frame clones and lacks some. The sample includes about 2.1 million clones, approximately 94% of them seen just once. The sequenced sample consisted of naive CD8+ T cells from PBMCs. The receptor was isolated from a man younger than 35 in good health. Some clones in this sample may be carry-over from other donors' samples. The rearrangement joins TRBV29-1 to TRBJ2-7; TRBD1 might be the D (5 bases). The CDR3 sequence is CSVVFSGPYEQYF. The DNA for the CDR3 is TGCAGCGTTGTTTTTTCAGGGCCCTACGAGCAGTACTTC.